The sequence of this T cell receptor (beta chain) was determined in a study of control samples from healthy donors and cancer patients. There are 13 residues in the CDR3. Germline lookup yields CDR1 MNHEY and CDR2 SVGAGI. Trimming took 10 bases from V and 7 from J, leaving 17 bases between them. Some clones are missing from TCRdb's copy, which holds only in-frame ones; the method was immunoSEQ multiplex PCR. In the table there are approximately 190,000 clones, 91% of which are singletons. The sequenced sample consisted of blood. The TCR sequence derives from a man aged 25-40 years in good health. This chain links TRBV6-5 with TRBJ1-5, with D maybe TRBD1 (6 bases). In DNA, the CDR3 is TGTGCCACTCGAACAGGGTTAGGGCAGCCCCAGCATTTT. Residues: CATRTGLGQPQHF.